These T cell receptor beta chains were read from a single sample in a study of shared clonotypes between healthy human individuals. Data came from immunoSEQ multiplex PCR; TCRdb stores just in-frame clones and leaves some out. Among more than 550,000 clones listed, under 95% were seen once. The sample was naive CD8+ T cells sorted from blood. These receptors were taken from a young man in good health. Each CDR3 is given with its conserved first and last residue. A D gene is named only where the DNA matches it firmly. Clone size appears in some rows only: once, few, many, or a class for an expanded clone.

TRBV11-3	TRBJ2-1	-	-	CASSLTADSGNEQFF	TGTGCCAGCAGCTTAACGGCGGACAGCGGCAATGAGCAGTTCTTC
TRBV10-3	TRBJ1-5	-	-	CAIAAEKNQPQHF	TGTGCCATCGCGGCAGAGAAAAATCAGCCCCAGCATTTT
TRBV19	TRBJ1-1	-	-	CASSYNRATEAFF	TGTGCCAGTAGTTACAACAGGGCCACTGAAGCTTTCTTT
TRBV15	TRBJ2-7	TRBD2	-	CATSRVRLAGDYEQYF	TGTGCCACCAGCAGAGTTAGGCTAGCGGGAGACTACGAGCAGTACTTC
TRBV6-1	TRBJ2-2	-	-	CASSEPPFRGFPGELFF	TGTGCCAGCAGTGAACCTCCCTTCCGGGGGTTCCCCGGGGAGCTGTTTTTT
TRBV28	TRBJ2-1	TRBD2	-	CASSAGLEENEQFF	TGTGCCAGCAGTGCCGGACTAGAAGAGAATGAGCAGTTCTTC
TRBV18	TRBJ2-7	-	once	CASSPAGGSYEQYF	TGTGCCAGCTCACCAGCGGGTGGGTCTTACGAGCAGTACTTC
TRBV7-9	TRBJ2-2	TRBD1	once	CASSYDREINTGELFF	TGTGCCAGCAGCTACGACAGGGAAATCAACACCGGGGAGCTGTTTTTT
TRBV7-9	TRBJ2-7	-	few	CASSLEGSEQYF	TGTGCCAGCAGCTTAGAGGGGTCTGAGCAGTACTTC
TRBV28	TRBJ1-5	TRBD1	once	CASSLLEGAVGLSNQPQHF	TGTGCCAGCAGTTTATTGGAGGGGGCAGTTGGTCTTTCCAATCAGCCCCAGCATTTT
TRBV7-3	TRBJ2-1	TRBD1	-	CASSFTGGAGNEQFF	TGTGCCAGCAGCTTTACAGGGGGCGCGGGGAATGAGCAGTTCTTC
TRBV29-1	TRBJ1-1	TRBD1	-	CSVYELSTGWTEAFF	TGCAGCGTTTACGAACTATCGACAGGGTGGACTGAAGCTTTCTTT
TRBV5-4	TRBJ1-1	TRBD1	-	CASSLVLDRVF	TGTGCCAGCAGCTTGGTTTTGGACAGGGTCTTT
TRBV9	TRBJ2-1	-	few	CASSGSPNNEQFF	TGTGCCAGCAGCGGATCACCAAACAATGAGCAGTTCTTC
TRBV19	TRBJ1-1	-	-	CASKILGTASEAFF	TGTGCCAGTAAAATACTCGGGACCGCCAGTGAAGCTTTCTTT
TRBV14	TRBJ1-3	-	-	CASSPSAGVGNTIYF	TGTGCCAGCAGCCCCTCCGCAGGGGTTGGAAACACCATATATTTT
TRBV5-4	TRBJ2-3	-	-	CASSPEGGVDTQYF	TGTGCCAGCAGCCCCGAGGGGGGAGTAGATACGCAGTATTTT
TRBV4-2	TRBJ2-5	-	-	CASSQKGFGETQYF	TGTGCCAGCAGCCAGAAGGGGTTCGGAGAGACCCAGTACTTC
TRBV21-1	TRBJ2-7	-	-	CASSTRPLAESSYEQYF	TGTGCCAGCAGCACCCGCCCCCTAGCGGAGAGCTCCTACGAGCAGTACTTC
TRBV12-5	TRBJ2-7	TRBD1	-	CASGPRTGKDINYEQYF	TGTGCTAGTGGTCCCCGGACAGGCAAAGACATAAACTACGAGCAGTACTTC
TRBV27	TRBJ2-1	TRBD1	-	CASSFSRQGRSFF	TGTGCCAGCAGTTTCTCTCGACAGGGGAGGTCGTTCTTC
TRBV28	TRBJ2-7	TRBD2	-	CASGVREGYEQYF	TGTGCCAGCGGAGTGCGGGAGGGCTACGAGCAGTACTTC
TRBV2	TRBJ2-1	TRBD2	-	CASRSSGASSYNEQFF	TGTGCCAGCAGATCTAGCGGGGCCAGCTCCTACAATGAGCAGTTCTTC
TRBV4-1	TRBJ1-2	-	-	CASSQARLVWTEGNYGYTF	TGCGCCAGCAGCCAAGCGAGACTTGTCTGGACGGAGGGTAACTATGGCTACACCTTC
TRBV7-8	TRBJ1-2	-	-	CASSLGGGGYGYTF	TGTGCCAGCAGCTTAGGCGGGGGAGGATATGGCTACACCTTC
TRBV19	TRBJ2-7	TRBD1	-	CASSWQGAYEQYF	TGTGCCAGTAGTTGGCAGGGGGCCTACGAGCAGTACTTC
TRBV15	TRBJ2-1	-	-	CATSRDFLSSSNEQFF	TGTGCCACCAGCAGAGATTTCCTTAGTTCCAGCAATGAGCAGTTCTTC
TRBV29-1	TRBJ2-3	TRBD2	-	CSVEWLAGGPNTDTQYF	TGCAGCGTTGAATGGCTAGCGGGAGGGCCGAACACAGATACGCAGTATTTT
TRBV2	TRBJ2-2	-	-	CASSAAGRLQNTGELFF	TGTGCCAGCAGTGCGGCCGGACGGCTCCAGAACACCGGGGAGCTGTTTTTT
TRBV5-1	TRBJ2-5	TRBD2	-	CASSSLAGSRQETQYF	TGCGCCAGCAGCTCACTAGCGGGATCCAGGCAAGAGACCCAGTACTTC
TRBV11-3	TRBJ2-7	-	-	CASSLVSGYEQYF	TGTGCCAGCAGCTTAGTTTCGGGATACGAGCAGTACTTC
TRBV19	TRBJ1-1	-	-	CASIRPGSTEAFF	TGTGCCAGTATTCGACCAGGGTCCACTGAAGCTTTCTTT
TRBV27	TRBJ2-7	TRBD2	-	CASSLYRFGRAYEQYF	TGTGCCAGCAGTTTATACCGGTTCGGGAGGGCCTACGAGCAGTACTTC
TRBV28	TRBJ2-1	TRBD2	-	CASTPGEGHNEQFF	TGTGCCAGCACCCCGGGGGAGGGCCACAATGAGCAGTTCTTC
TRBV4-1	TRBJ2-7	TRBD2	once	CASSQEWTSGRNPYYEQYF	TGCGCCAGCAGCCAAGAGTGGACTAGCGGGAGAAACCCCTACTACGAGCAGTACTTC
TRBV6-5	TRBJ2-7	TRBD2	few	CASSSTGLAGLYEQYF	TGTGCCAGCAGTTCTACCGGACTAGCGGGCCTCTACGAGCAGTACTTC
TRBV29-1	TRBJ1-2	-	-	CSVEDMDYGYTF	TGCAGCGTTGAAGATATGGACTATGGCTACACCTTC
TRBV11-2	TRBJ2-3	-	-	CASSRYADTQYF	TGTGCCAGCAGCCGTTACGCAGATACGCAGTATTTT
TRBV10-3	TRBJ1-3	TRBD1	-	CAISEPFLAGQSGNTIYF	TGTGCCATCAGTGAGCCTTTCCTAGCGGGACAGTCTGGAAACACCATATATTTT
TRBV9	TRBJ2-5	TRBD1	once	CASSAPGQGQETQYF	TGTGCCAGCAGCGCGCCGGGACAGGGCCAAGAGACCCAGTACTTC
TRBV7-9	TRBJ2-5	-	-	CASSRPGTQETQYF	TGTGCCAGCAGCCGACCCGGGACACAAGAGACCCAGTACTTC
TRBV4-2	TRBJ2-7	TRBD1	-	CASSQEQTGTYEQYF	TGTGCCAGCAGCCAAGAACAGACAGGGACCTACGAGCAGTACTTC
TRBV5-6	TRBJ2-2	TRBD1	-	CASSFQTGANTGELFF	TGTGCCAGCAGCTTCCAGACAGGGGCGAACACCGGGGAGCTGTTTTTT
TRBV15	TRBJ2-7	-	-	CATSREKGSPQEQYF	TGTGCCACCAGCAGAGAGAAGGGCAGTCCGCAAGAGCAGTACTTC
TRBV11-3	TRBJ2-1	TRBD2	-	CASSFGLAGEQFF	TGTGCCAGCAGCTTTGGACTAGCGGGCGAGCAGTTCTTC
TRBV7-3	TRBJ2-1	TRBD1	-	CASRDRGSDEQFF	TGTGCCAGCCGGGACAGGGGGTCGGATGAGCAGTTCTTC
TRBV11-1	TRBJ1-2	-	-	CASSLQVNYGYTF	TGTGCCAGCAGCTTACAGGTCAACTATGGCTACACCTTC
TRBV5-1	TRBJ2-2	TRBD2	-	CASSLPETSGKINTGELFF	TGCGCCAGCAGTTTACCGGAGACTAGCGGGAAAATTAACACCGGGGAGCTGTTTTTT
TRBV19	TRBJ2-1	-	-	CASSLFETPENFEQFF	TGTGCCAGTAGTCTTTTCGAGACTCCTGAGAATTTTGAGCAGTTCTTC
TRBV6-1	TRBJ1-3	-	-	CASNSYGGGRNTIYF	TGTGCCAGCAACTCCTATGGGGGCGGGAGAAACACCATATATTTT
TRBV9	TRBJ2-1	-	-	CASSVAGASPNEQFF	TGTGCCAGCAGCGTAGCTGGGGCGAGCCCCAATGAGCAGTTCTTC
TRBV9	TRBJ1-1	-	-	CASSFNRETLNTEAFF	TGTGCCAGCAGCTTTAATAGGGAGACACTTAACACTGAAGCTTTCTTT
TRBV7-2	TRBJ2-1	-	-	CASSATSWGEGGHNEQFF	TGTGCCAGCAGCGCCACTAGCTGGGGCGAAGGGGGGCACAATGAGCAGTTCTTC
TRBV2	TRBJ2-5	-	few	CASRGETQYF	TGTGCCAGCAGAGGAGAGACCCAGTACTTC
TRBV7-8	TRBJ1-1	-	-	CASSLVMNTEAFF	TGTGCCAGCAGCTTAGTTATGAACACTGAAGCTTTCTTT
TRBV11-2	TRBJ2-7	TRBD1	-	CASSLDSETGNPYEQYF	TGTGCCAGCAGCTTAGATTCTGAGACAGGGAATCCCTACGAGCAGTACTTC
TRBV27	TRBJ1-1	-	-	CASSPGLMNTEAFF	TGTGCCAGCAGCCCGGGACTAATGAACACTGAAGCTTTCTTT